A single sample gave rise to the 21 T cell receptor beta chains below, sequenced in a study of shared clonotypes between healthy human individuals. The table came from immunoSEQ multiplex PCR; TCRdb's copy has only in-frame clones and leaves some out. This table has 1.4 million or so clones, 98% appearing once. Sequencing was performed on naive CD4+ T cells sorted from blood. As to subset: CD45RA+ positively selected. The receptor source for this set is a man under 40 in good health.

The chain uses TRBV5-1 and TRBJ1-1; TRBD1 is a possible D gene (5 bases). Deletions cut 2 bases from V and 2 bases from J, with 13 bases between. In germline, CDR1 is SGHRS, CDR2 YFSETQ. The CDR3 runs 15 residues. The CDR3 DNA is TGCGCCAGCAGCTTAAGACAGTCACAAAACACTGAAGCTTTCTTT. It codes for CASSLRQSQNTEAFF.

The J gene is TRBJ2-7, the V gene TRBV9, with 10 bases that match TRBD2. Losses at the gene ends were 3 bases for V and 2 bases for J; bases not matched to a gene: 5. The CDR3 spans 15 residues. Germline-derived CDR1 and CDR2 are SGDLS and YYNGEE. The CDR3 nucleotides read TGTGCCAGCAGCGGGAGACTAGCGGGTCCCTACGAGCAGTACTTC. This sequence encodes CASSGRLAGPYEQYF.

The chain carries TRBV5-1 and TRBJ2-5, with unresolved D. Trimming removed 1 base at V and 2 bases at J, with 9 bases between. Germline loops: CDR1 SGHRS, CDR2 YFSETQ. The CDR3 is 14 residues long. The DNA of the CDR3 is TGCGCCAGCAGCTTGTTAAGGGTGCAAGAGACCCAGTACTTC. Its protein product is CASSLLRVQETQYF.

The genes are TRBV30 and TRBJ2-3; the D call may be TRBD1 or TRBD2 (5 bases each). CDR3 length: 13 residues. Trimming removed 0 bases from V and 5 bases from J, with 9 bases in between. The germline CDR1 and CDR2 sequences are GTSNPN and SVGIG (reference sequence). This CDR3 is CAWSVKRGDTQYF. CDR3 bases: TGTGCCTGGAGTGTAAAGAGGGGAGATACGCAGTATTTT.

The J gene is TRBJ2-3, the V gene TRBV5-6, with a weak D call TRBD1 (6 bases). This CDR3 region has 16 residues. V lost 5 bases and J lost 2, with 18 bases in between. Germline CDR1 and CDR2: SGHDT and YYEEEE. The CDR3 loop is CASSVGGRLNTDTQYF. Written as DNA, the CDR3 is TGTGCCAGCAGTGTAGGGGGTCGCTTAAACACAGATACGCAGTATTTT.

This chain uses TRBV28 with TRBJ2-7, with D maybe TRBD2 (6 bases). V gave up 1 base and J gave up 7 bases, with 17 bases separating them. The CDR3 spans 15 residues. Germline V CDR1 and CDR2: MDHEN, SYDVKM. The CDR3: CASSLSGLPMGEQYF. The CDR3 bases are TGTGCCAGCAGTTTATCGGGACTGCCGATGGGGGAGCAGTACTTC.

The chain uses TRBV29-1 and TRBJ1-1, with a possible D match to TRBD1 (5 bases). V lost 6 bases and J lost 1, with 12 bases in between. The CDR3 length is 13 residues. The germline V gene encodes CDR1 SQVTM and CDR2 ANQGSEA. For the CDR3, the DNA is TGCAGCGTGTACAGGACCCCGAACACTGAAGCTTTCTTT. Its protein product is CSVYRTPNTEAFF.

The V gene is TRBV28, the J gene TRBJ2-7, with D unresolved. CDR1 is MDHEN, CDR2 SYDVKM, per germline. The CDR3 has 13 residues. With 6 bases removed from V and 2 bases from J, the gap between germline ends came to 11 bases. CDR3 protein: CASSLQPPYEQYF. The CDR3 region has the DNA TGTGCCAGCAGCTTACAACCGCCCTACGAGCAGTACTTC. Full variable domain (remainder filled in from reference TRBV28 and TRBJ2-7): DVKVTQSSRYLVKRTGEKVFLECVQDMDHENMFWYRQDPGLGLRLIYFSYDVKMKEKGDIPEGYSVSREKKERFSLILESASTNQTSMYLCASSLQPPYEQYFGPGTRLTVT.

The CDR3 coding sequence is TGTGCCAGCAGTGAAGCGCTTAGACAGACTATGAACACTGAAGCTTTCTTT. The encoded protein is CASSEALRQTMNTEAFF. The rearrangement links TRBV2 to TRBJ1-1; D perhaps matches TRBD1 (5 bases). Germline CDR1 reads SNHLY; CDR2 reads FYNNEI. Trimming left V 0 bases short and J 0 bases short, with 14 bases between. This CDR3 region has 17 residues.

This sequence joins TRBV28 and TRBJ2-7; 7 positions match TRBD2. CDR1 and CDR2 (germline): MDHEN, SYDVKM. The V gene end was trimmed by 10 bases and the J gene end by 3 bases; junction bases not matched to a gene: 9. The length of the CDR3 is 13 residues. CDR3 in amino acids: CATGMGGYYEQYF. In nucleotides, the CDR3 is TGTGCCACCGGGATGGGGGGGTACTACGAGCAGTACTTC.

In nucleotides, the CDR3 is TGTGCCTCCTATAAGGAGGCCTTAGGGACAGATACGCAGTATTTT. Translated: CASYKEALGTDTQYF. The genes are TRBV30 and TRBJ2-3; D might be TRBD2 (5 bases). V was shortened by 7 bases and J by 3 bases, with 20 bases between the two germline ends. The CDR3 contains 15 residues. The V gene's germline CDR1 is GTSNPN and CDR2 SVGIG (reference sequence).

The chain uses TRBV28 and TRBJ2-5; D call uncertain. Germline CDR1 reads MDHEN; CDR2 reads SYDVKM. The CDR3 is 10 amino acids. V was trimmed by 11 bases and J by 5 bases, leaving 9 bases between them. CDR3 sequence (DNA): TGTGCCGTCTGGTCGGAGACCCAGTACTTC. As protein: CAVWSETQYF.

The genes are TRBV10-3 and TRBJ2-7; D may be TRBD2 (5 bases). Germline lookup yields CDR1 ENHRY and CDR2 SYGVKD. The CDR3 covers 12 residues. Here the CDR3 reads CAPRAPRDEQYF. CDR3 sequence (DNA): TGTGCACCGCGGGCCCCAAGGGACGAGCAGTACTTC.

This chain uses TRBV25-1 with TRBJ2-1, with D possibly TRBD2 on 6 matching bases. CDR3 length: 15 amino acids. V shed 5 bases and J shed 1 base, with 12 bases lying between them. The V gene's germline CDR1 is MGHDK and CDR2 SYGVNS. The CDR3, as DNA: TGTGCCAGCAGTTTAAGCGGGCTATCCTACAATGAGCAGTTCTTC. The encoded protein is CASSLSGLSYNEQFF.

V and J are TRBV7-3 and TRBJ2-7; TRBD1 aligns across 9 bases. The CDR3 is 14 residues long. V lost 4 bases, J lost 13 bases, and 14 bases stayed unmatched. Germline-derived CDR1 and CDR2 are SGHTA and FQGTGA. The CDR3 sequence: CASSSIGTGLETYF. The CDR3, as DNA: TGTGCCAGCAGCTCAATAGGGACAGGGCTAGAAACATACTTC.

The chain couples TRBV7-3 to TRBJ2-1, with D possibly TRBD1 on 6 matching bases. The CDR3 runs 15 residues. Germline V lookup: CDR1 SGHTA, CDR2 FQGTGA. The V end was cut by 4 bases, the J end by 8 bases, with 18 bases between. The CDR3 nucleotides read TGTGCCAGCAGCTCTTTCCGGACAGTTTGGGATGAGCAGTTCTTC. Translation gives CASSSFRTVWDEQFF.

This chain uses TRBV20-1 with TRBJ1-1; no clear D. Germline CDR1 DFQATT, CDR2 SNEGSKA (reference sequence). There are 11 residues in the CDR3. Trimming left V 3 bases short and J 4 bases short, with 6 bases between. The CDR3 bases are TGCAGTGCTAGCGAAGGCACTGAAGCTTTCTTT. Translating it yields CSASEGTEAFF.

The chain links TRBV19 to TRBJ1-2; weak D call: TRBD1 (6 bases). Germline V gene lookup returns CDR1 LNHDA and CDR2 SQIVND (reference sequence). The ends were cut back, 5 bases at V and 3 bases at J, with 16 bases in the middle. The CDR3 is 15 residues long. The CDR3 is CASSLPGTLYYGYTF. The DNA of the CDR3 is TGTGCCAGTAGTTTGCCCGGGACATTATACTATGGCTACACCTTC.

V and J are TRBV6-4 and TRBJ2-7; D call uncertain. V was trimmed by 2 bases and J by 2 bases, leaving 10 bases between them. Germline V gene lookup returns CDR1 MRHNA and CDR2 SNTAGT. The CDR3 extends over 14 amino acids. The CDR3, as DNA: TGTGCCAGCAGTGACGGTAGCTATCCCTACGAGCAGTACTTC. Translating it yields CASSDGSYPYEQYF.

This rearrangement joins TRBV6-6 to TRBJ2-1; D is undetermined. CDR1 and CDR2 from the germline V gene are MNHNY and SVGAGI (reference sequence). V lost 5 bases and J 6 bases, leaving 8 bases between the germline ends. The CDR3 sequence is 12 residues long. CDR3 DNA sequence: TGTGCCAGCAGTAACGCTTTCAATGAGCAGTTCTTC. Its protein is CASSNAFNEQFF.

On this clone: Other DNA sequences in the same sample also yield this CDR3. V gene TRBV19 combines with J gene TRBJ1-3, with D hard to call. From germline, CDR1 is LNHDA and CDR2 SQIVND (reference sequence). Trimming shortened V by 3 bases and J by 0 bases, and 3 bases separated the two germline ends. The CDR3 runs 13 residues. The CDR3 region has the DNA TGTGCCAGTAGTATGAGCTCTGGAAACACCATATATTTT. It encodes CASSMSSGNTIYF.